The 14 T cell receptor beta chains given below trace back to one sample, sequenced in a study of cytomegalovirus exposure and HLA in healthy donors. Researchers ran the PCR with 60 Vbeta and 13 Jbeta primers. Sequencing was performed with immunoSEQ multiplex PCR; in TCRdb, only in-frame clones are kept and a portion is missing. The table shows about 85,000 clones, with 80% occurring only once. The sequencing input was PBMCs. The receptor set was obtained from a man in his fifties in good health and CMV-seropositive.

As DNA, the CDR3 is TGCGCCAGCAGCTTCGACAGGGGGATCTTGAACACTGAAGCTTTCTTT. Protein sequence: CASSFDRGILNTEAFF. This chain links TRBV5-1 with TRBJ1-1; 9 nucleotides align to TRBD1. The germline gives CDR1 SGHRS, CDR2 YFSETQ. After removal of 2 bases from V and 0 bases from J, the junction contained 5 bases not matched to a gene. The CDR3 length is 16 residues.

This CDR3 is CASSLLAGTSTDTQYF. The CDR3 coding sequence is TGCGCCAGCAGCCTGTTAGCGGGGACTAGCACAGATACGCAGTATTTT. This chain uses TRBV4-1 with TRBJ2-3; 8 bases fit TRBD2. Unmatched junction bases numbered 6, after V lost 4 bases and J lost 0 bases. CDR1 and CDR2 (germline): MGHRA, YSYEKL. The CDR3 totals 16 residues.

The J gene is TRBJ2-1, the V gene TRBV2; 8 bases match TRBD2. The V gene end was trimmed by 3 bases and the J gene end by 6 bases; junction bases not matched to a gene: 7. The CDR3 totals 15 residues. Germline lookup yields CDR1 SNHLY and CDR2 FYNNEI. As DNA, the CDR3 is TGTGCCAGCAGTGATATCGGGACTAGTTTCAATGAGCAGTTCTTC. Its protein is CASSDIGTSFNEQFF. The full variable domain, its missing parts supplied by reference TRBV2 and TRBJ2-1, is EPEVTQTPSHQVTQMGQEVILRCVPISNHLYFYWYRQILGQKVEFLVSFYNNEISEKSEIFDDQFSVERPDGSNFTLKIRSTKLEDSAMYFCASSDIGTSFNEQFFGPGTRLTVL.

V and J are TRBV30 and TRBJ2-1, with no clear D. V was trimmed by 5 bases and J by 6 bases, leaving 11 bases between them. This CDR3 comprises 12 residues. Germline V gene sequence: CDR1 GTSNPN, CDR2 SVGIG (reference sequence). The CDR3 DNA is TGTGCCTGGGTACGACACTTCAATGAGCAGTTCTTC. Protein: CAWVRHFNEQFF.

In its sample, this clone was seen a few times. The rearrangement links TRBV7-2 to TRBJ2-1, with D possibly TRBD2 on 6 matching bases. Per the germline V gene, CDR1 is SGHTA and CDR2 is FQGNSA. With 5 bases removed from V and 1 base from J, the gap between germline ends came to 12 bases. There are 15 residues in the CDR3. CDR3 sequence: CASSPGVSSYNEQFF. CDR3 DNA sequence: TGTGCCAGCAGCCCGGGGGTTAGTTCCTACAATGAGCAGTTCTTC.

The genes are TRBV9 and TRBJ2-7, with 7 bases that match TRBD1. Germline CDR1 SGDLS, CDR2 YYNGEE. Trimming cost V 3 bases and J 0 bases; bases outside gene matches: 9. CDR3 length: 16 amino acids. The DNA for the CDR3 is TGTGCCAGCAGCGCCGAGGGGGCGGGTACCTCCTACGAGCAGTACTTC. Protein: CASSAEGAGTSYEQYF.

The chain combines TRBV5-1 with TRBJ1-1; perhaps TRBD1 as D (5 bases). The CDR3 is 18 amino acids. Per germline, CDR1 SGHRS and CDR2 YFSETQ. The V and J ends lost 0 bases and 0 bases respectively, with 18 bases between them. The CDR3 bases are TGCGCCAGCAGCTTGGCCCCGGGGGGAATGCACATGAACACTGAAGCTTTCTTT. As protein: CASSLAPGGMHMNTEAFF.

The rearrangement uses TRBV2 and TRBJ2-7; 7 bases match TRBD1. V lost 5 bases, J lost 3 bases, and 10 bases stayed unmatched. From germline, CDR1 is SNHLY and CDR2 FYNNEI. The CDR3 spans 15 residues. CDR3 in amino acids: CASSYGATGSYEQYF. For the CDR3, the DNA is TGTGCCAGCAGTTACGGCGCGACAGGGAGCTACGAGCAGTACTTC. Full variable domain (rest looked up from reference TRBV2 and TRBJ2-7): EPEVTQTPSHQVTQMGQEVILRCVPISNHLYFYWYRQILGQKVEFLVSFYNNEISEKSEIFDDQFSVERPDGSNFTLKIRSTKLEDSAMYFCASSYGATGSYEQYFGPGTRLTVT.

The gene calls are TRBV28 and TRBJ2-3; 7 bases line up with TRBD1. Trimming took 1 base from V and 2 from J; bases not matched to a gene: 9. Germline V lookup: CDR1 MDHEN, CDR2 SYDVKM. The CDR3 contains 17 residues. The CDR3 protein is CASSLSGQPSFTDTQYF. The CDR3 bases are TGTGCCAGCAGTTTATCGGGACAGCCAAGCTTCACAGATACGCAGTATTTT.

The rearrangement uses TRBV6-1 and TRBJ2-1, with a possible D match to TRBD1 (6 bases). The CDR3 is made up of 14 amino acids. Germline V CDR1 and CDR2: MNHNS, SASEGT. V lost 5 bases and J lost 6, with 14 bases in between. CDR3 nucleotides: TGTGCCAGCAGTCGTGGGATACAGGGCAATGAGCAGTTCTTC. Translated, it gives CASSRGIQGNEQFF.

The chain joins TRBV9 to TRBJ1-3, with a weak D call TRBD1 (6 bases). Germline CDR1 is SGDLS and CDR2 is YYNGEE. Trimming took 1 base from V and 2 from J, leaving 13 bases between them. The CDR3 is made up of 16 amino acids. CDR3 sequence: CASSVFQGSPGNTIYF. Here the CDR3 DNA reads TGTGCCAGCAGCGTATTTCAGGGGTCCCCTGGAAACACCATATATTTT.

Written as DNA, the CDR3 is TGCAGCACCCTAACGTCGTCCGTCGATAATGAGCAGTTCTTC. Residues: CSTLTSSVDNEQFF. The V gene is TRBV29-1, the J gene TRBJ2-1; no reliable D call. CDR3 length: 14 residues. CDR1 and CDR2 from the germline V gene are SQVTM and ANQGSEA. The ends were cut back, 8 bases at V and 7 bases at J, with 21 bases in the middle.

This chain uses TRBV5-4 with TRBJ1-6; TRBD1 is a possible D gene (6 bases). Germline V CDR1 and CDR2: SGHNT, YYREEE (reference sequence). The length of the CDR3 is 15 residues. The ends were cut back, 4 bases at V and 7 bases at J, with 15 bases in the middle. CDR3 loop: CASSPEPQGNSPLHF. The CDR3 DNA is TGTGCCAGCAGCCCAGAACCGCAGGGGAATTCACCCCTCCACTTT.

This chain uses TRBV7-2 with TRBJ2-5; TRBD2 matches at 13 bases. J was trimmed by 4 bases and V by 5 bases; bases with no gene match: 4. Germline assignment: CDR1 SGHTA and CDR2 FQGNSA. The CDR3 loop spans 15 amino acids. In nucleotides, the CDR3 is TGTGCCAGCAGCCCAAGGACTAGCGGGAGAGAGACCCAGTACTTC. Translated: CASSPRTSGRETQYF. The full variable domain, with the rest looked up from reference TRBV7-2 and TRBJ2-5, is GAGVSQSPSNKVTEKGKDVELRCDPISGHTALYWYRQSLGQGLEFLIYFQGNSAPDKSGLPSDRFSAERTGGSVSTLTIQRTQQEDSAVYLCASSPRTSGRETQYFGPGTRLLVL.